The clone carrying this T cell receptor (beta chain) was counted many times. No antigen is known for it. The unsorted libraries were generated from a total of 2 million PBMCs, which had been stored in RNAlater at -80 C. This sample was taken from a study of neurological immune-mediated disorders. General study findings and limits: HTLV-1-associated myelopathy showed the most TCR clonal expansion; multiple sclerosis the least, below healthy controls.

TCRdb redid the calling of the 5' RACE reads with MiXCR, one entry per CDR3 protein. Among tens of thousands of distinct CDR3 sequences listed, about a tenth were seen once. CDR3 length equals 14 residues. Trimming took 6 bases from V and 4 from J, leaving 16 bases between them. From germline, CDR1 is DFQATT and CDR2 SNEGSKA (reference sequence). The chain combines TRBV20-1 with TRBJ1-5, with D unclear. This TCR was sampled from a woman in her 30s with HTLV-1-associated myelopathy (HAM/TSP). Sequencing was performed on PBMCs. CDR3 amino acids: CSATTQRGNQPQHF. The CDR3 region has the DNA TGCAGTGCCACGACCCAGAGAGGGAATCAGCCCCAGCATTTT.